The 13 T cell receptor beta chains given below trace back to one sample, sequenced in a study of blood T cell repertoires in COVID-19. Produced via immunoSEQ multiplex PCR; TCRdb's table is partial and in-frame only. The table includes roughly 230,000 clones, approximately 83% detected once. Sequenced: PBMCs or T cells enriched from blood (not recorded which). These receptors came from a man aged 50 to 60 who had recovered from COVID-19.

J is TRBJ2-7 and V is TRBV19; possible D gene TRBD2, 8 bases. Trimming shortened V by 3 bases and J by 6 bases, and 15 bases separated the two germline ends. Germline assignment: CDR1 LNHDA and CDR2 SQIVND (reference sequence). The CDR3 runs to 14 residues. In DNA form, the CDR3 reads TGTGCCAGTAGTATTACACGGGAGGGGGCCGAGCAGTACTTC. Translated, it gives CASSITREGAEQYF. The full variable domain, its missing parts supplied by reference TRBV19 and TRBJ2-7, is DGGITQSPKYLFRKEGQNVTLSCEQNLNHDAMYWYRQDPGQGLRLIYYSQIVNDFQKGDIAEGYSVSREKKESFPLTVTSAQKNPTAFYLCASSITREGAEQYFGPGTRLTVT.

This clone was seen only once. This chain connects TRBV9 to TRBJ2-1, with D perhaps matching TRBD2 (5 bases). V was shortened by 4 bases and J by 4 bases, with 15 bases between the two germline ends. CDR1 and CDR2 from the germline V gene are SGDLS and YYNGEE. The CDR3 sequence is 15 residues long. The CDR3 coding sequence is TGTGCCAGCAGCATCGAAGGAGGCAGTTACAATGAGCAGTTCTTC. Amino acid sequence: CASSIEGGSYNEQFF.

The genes are TRBV2 and TRBJ2-1; D unresolved. CDR1 is SNHLY, CDR2 FYNNEI, per germline. V gave up 2 bases and J gave up 0 bases, with 8 bases separating them. The length of the CDR3 is 15 residues. The CDR3 loop is CASSEIGFSYNEQFF. Here the CDR3 DNA reads TGTGCCAGCAGTGAAATCGGTTTCTCCTACAATGAGCAGTTCTTC.

This chain joins TRBV28 and TRBJ2-5; D might be TRBD1 (5 bases). V lost 8 bases and J 4 bases, leaving 14 bases between the germline ends. The length of the CDR3 is 13 residues. Germline assignment: CDR1 MDHEN and CDR2 SYDVKM. The CDR3, as DNA: TGTGCCAGCCTTAATTCGGACACAGAGACCCAGTACTTC. As protein: CASLNSDTETQYF.

The chain couples TRBV28 to TRBJ1-6; tentatively, D is TRBD1 (5 bases). CDR1 is MDHEN, CDR2 SYDVKM, per germline. CDR3 length: 15 amino acids. Trimming removed 2 bases from V and 6 bases from J, with 11 bases in between. Written as DNA, the CDR3 is TGTGCCAGCAGTTTAATTCCCCAGGGTAATTCACCCCTCCACTTT. Protein: CASSLIPQGNSPLHF. Looking up the rest from reference TRBV28 and TRBJ1-6 gives the full variable domain: DVKVTQSSRYLVKRTGEKVFLECVQDMDHENMFWYRQDPGLGLRLIYFSYDVKMKEKGDIPEGYSVSREKKERFSLILESASTNQTSMYLCASSLIPQGNSPLHFGNGTRLTVT.

The rearrangement uses TRBV29-1 and TRBJ2-6; D not resolved. Germline V gene data show CDR1 as SQVTM and CDR2 as ANQGSEA. Trimming cost V 4 bases and J 0 bases, with 7 bases left between them. The CDR3 sequence is 14 residues long. CDR3 in amino acids: CSVGLSSGANVLTF. The CDR3 bases are TGCAGCGTTGGACTGAGCTCTGGGGCCAACGTCCTGACTTTC.

The chain uses TRBV4-2 and TRBJ2-7; D is unclear. The CDR3 is 14 amino acids. The germline gives CDR1 LGHNA, CDR2 YNFKEQ. V was pared by 1 base and J by 0 bases, with 7 bases between. The CDR3 sequence: CASSQGGLSYEQYF. The CDR3 coding sequence is TGTGCCAGCAGCCAAGGAGGTCTCTCCTACGAGCAGTACTTC.

V usage is TRBV3-1 (or the pseudogene TRBV3-2) and J usage is TRBJ2-7; a possible D gene is TRBD2 (7 bases). The germline V and J ends were trimmed by 7 bases and 6 bases, with 16 bases remaining between them. This CDR3 region has 13 residues. Germline CDR1 reads LGHDT; CDR2 reads YNNKEL (reference sequence). Here the CDR3 DNA reads TGTGCCAGCAAGGGGGGGGACTGGGCCGAGCAGTACTTC. Residues: CASKGGDWAEQYF.

The V gene is TRBV29-1, the J gene TRBJ2-7, with D perhaps TRBD2 (6 bases). Trimming pared 4 bases from V and 5 bases from J, leaving 15 bases between. The CDR3 has 13 residues. Germline values: CDR1 SQVTM, CDR2 ANQGSEA. CDR3 bases: TGCAGCGTTGTCGGTGGCGGGAACCACGAGCAGTACTTC. It is translated as CSVVGGGNHEQYF.

This sequence joins TRBV10-2 and TRBJ2-5; D may be TRBD1 (5 bases). The V and J ends lost 8 bases and 4 bases respectively, with 17 bases between them. CDR3 length equals 14 residues. CDR1 and CDR2 (germline): WSHSY, SAAADI. In DNA, the CDR3 is TGCGCCAGCCAGGCGGCAGGGAAGGGAGAGACCCAGTACTTC. Translating gives CASQAAGKGETQYF.

The chain employs TRBV2 and TRBJ1-4; 10 bases fit TRBD1. Germline-derived CDR1 and CDR2 are SNHLY and FYNNEI. This CDR3 comprises 16 residues. V dropped 7 bases and J dropped 6; count of bases not matched to a gene: 11. CDR3 region: CASTVPGQGTDEKLFF. The CDR3, as DNA: TGTGCCAGCACCGTCCCGGGACAGGGGACGGATGAAAAACTGTTTTTT.

The chain employs TRBV5-1 and TRBJ2-5, with 7 bases that match TRBD2. The junction had 16 bases not matched to a gene; V was cut back by 4 bases and J by 1 base. The V gene's germline CDR1 is SGHRS and CDR2 YFSETQ. This CDR3 contains 18 residues. In nucleotides, the CDR3 is TGCGCCAGCAGCCCGGGGCATAGTGGGCTAGCGGTCCAAGAGACCCAGTACTTC. It encodes CASSPGHSGLAVQETQYF.

The chain has TRBV29-1 and TRBJ2-3; 8 bases match TRBD1. After removal of 2 bases from V and 3 bases from J, the junction contained 10 bases not matched to a gene. CDR3 length: 16 residues. Germline values: CDR1 SQVTM, CDR2 ANQGSEA. CDR3 bases: TGCAGCGTTGAAACACCAACAGGGGGGCAAACAGATACGCAGTATTTT. It codes for CSVETPTGGQTDTQYF.